Included here is one T cell receptor beta chain sequence, with context. In the study's own analysis: By means of reference gene primer amplification, nucleated cell counts were estimated. Using immunoSEQ multiplex PCR, the repertoire was profiled, and TCRdb retains in-frame clones only, with some absent. V and J calls and clone size are as listed in that table; D and trimming were resolved from the DNA. The table includes about 170,000 clones, over 75% detected once. This sample is drawn from a study of blood T cell repertoires in COVID-19. This CDR3 region has 14 residues. Germline lookup yields CDR1 MDHEN and CDR2 SYDVKM. V was pared by 6 bases and J by 8 bases, with 9 bases of the junction left unmatched.

Sample: peripheral blood. The chain links TRBV28 to TRBJ1-4, with 7 bases identical to TRBD1. This TCR derives from a man aged 60-69 years who had recovered from COVID-19. The CDR3 bases are TGTGCCAGCAGCCGAGGGGGCGGGTTAGAAAAACTGTTTTTT. Translation gives CASSRGGGLEKLFF.